The source of this T cell receptor (beta chain) is a study of blood T cell repertoires in COVID-19. The wider study: Samples of COVID-19 (acute and convalescent) were obtained from the United States, Italy and Spain. The analysed material was cDNA or gDNA that came from T cells, B-cell-depleted T cells, or PBMCs.

Authors' analysis steps: It was from reference gene primer amplification that nucleated cell counts were estimated. The protocol was immunoSEQ multiplex PCR, while the TCRdb copy is restricted to in-frame clones and leaves out a portion. V and J calls and clone size follow that table, whereas D and trimming were derived from the DNA. The repertoire includes approximately 200,000 clones, 80% to 85% of them detected once, and 3% to 3.5% sits in the top ten. The V segment lost 6 bases and the J segment 5 bases; nucleotides outside the gene matches: 4. The CDR3 runs 13 residues. The receptor comes from a woman aged 25 to 45 who had recovered from COVID-19. The chain is built from TRBV12-3 or TRBV12-4 and TRBJ1-2, with TRBD1 identical over 9 bases. The sample comprised peripheral blood. The CDR3 DNA reads as TGTGCCAGCAGCTATGACAGGGGGTATGGCTACACCTTC. It codes for CASSYDRGYGYTF.